The present T cell receptor beta chain was sequenced within a study of PD-L1 blockade in urothelial cancer. Study context: Investigators checked blood 3 weeks (second dose) and 6 weeks after treatment start. Blood-derived samples held a median around 140,000 T cells. Points from the study as a whole: Stronger expansion of tumor-associated clones in blood at 3 weeks distinguished durable-benefit patients.

This table comes from immunoSEQ multiplex PCR, and its TCRdb copy is limited to in-frame clones, with some not included. The sample holds tens of thousands of clones, around 88% seen once. Indicated time point: peripheral blood 6 weeks after treatment start. Each patient presented with locally advanced or metastatic urothelial carcinoma. In the case of this clone: No antigen is known for it.

The specimen was PBMCs, collected around atezolizumab (anti-PD-L1) treatment. This receptor was obtained from a man aged 55 to 70 with urothelial cancer.

CDR3 in DNA: TGTGCCAGCATCCAGGGGGATGACACTGGAAACACCATATATTTT. Translating it yields CASIQGDDTGNTIYF. The chain is built from TRBV11-2 and TRBJ1-3, with 7 bases fitting TRBD1. V was pared by 7 bases and J by 2 bases, with 8 bases of the junction left unmatched. Germline CDR1 reads SGHAT; CDR2 reads FQNNGV. This CDR3 has 15 amino acids.